The following is a T cell receptor beta chain sequence with its context. Per the original methods: Estimated nucleated cell counts came from reference gene primer amplification. Profiling relied on immunoSEQ multiplex PCR, and the TCRdb table lists in-frame clones only, not all of them. V and J calls and clone size follow that table, whereas D and trimming were derived from the DNA. The sample records fewer than 300,000 clones, 75% to 95% being singletons. These data originate in a study of blood T cell repertoires in COVID-19. Looking at the study overall: Acute and convalescent COVID-19 samples came from the United States, Italy and Spain. In each case, the material was cDNA or gDNA derived from T cells, B-cell-depleted T cells, or PBMCs.

During active infection, Seattle patients enrolled and were then monitored through disease. With 4 bases clipped from V and 4 bases from J, the junction kept 13 bases outside the gene matches. The CDR3 spans 17 residues. The germline CDR1 and CDR2 sequences are SGDLS and YYNGEE. The chain links TRBV9 to TRBJ1-2; 10 bases match TRBD1. The receptor was derived from a person aged 18 to 29 with COVID-19, enrolled during active disease. The specimen sequenced was peripheral blood. CDR3: CASSSAPGQGGSYGYTF. CDR3 coding DNA: TGTGCCAGCAGCTCCGCACCCGGACAGGGGGGGAGCTATGGCTACACCTTC.